This TCR beta chain is from a study of vaccination effects on CD4 cells after COVID-19. Findings of the study overall: Common cold coronaviruses were cross-recognized by only 1 of 255 vaccine-induced clones in healthy vaccinees.

Method: immunoSEQ multiplex PCR; TCRdb's copy keeps in-frame clones and lacks some. The sample yields approximately 76,000 clones, 78% seen once. Before sequencing, viral peptide pools were used by the ViraFEST assay to expand antigen-specific CD4+ T cells. The authors isolated CD4+ T cells after ten to eleven days of culture. No vaccinee had earlier SARS-CoV-2 infection, and nucleocapsid antibodies were negative. It was with around 10 IU/ml IL-2 and 9.5 to 10 ug/ml peptides that two million PBMC per well were cultured. V was pared by 1 base and J by 2 bases, with 16 bases between. Per the germline V gene, CDR1 is SQVTM and CDR2 is ANQGSEA. This CDR3 is 16 amino acids long. Comments on this clone: Its matching antigen is unknown.

This receptor was identified in a human donor who received a COVID-19 vaccine. The rearrangement uses TRBV29-1 and TRBJ2-3; TRBD2 is a possible D gene (6 bases). The material was CD4+ T cells from PBMCs cultured with SARS-CoV-2 spike peptides, obtained before COVID-19 vaccination. The CDR3 nucleotides are TGCAGCGTTGAAGGCCATTTCGGCGGGAACACAGATACGCAGTATTTT. Amino acids: CSVEGHFGGNTDTQYF.